This T cell receptor beta chain is drawn from a study of blood T cell repertoires in COVID-19 (dated by TCRdb to the early 2020s). About the study as a whole: Collaborator samples came from the United States, Italy and Spain and covered acute and convalescent phases of COVID-19. The material from the prospective study consisted of cDNA or gDNA derived from T cells, B-cell-depleted T cells, or PBMCs. The dataset comprised deeply sampled blood TCRbeta repertoires from subjects exposed to, actively infected with, or recovered from COVID-19. The repertoires were released in a freely available public database intended as a resource for research on the immune response to SARS-CoV-2. Samples were obtained from the ongoing ImmuneRACE study (first 160 participants) and from over a thousand subjects provided by 6 global collaborators. The sample metadata nearly always contained a de-identified subject ID, COVID-19 status, age in years and sex. Where HLA class I and class II types were available, the types were taken from metadata supplied by the sample provider, not from assay-based typing. Paper-wide results and their limitations: The quantity of clinical and demographic metadata differed by source and by participant and was supplied without curation.

Each collaborating institution followed its own protocols to collect whole blood in K2EDTA tubes. Collaborator samples were shipped for TCRbeta analysis as frozen whole blood, isolated PBMCs, or DNA extracted from either sample type. With regard to this clone: Its antigen is unknown. Per-nucleotide qualities are absent, and no much larger clonotype sits a single base away.

Trimming leaves V shorter by 8 bases and J shorter by 3 bases, with the junction holding 3 bases beyond the gene matches. The CDR3 runs 13 residues from the cysteine to the phenylalanine. The retained sequence is limited to the CDR3, 39 bases, with the frame set at the first base. According to the germline V gene, CDR1 reads WSHSY and CDR2 reads SAAADI. TCRbeta CDR3 regions were amplified from genomic DNA using the immunoSEQ Assay, a bias-controlled multiplex PCR. Per the original workflow: The number of nucleated cells in each sample was estimated by amplification of reference gene primers within the assay. To quantify the absolute abundance of each unique TCRbeta CDR3 rearrangement, sequence reads were collapsed and filtered. For each sample, productive Simpson clonality was calculated as the square root of Simpson's diversity index over productive rearrangements. TCRdb took this table from immuneACCESS and kept in-frame rearrangements with V and J called. Such tables lack part of the clones; where checked against another copy, unresolved V genes explain under half of the gap, and the rest is unexplained. V and J calls and clone size are copied from that table; D and trimming were computed from the DNA. The sample has around 200,000 clones on record, 80% to 90% of them singletons. In total, the top ten clones hold about a sixth of the sample.

The receptor was derived from a woman older than 75 with active or convalescent COVID-19. The rearrangement combines TRBV10-2 with TRBJ2-7, and 11 junctional nucleotides match TRBD1. Input material: peripheral blood. The DNA sequence is as follows: TGCGCCAGCGGACAGGGGGCAGGCTACGAGCAGTACTTC. Translated, it reads CASGQGAGYEQYF.